The rows below give T cell receptor beta chains drawn from one sample of a study of OX40 agonist ivuxolimab in advanced cancers. Only in-frame clones appear in the TCRdb table, and some are missing; sequencing was by immunoSEQ multiplex PCR. The profile shows 40,000 to 50,000 clones, about 90% of them singletons. Sequenced material: CD4+ or CD8+ T cells sorted from blood, taken in a trial of the OX40 agonist ivuxolimab. Receptors originate from an adult with an advanced solid tumor such as melanoma, head and neck, liver or kidney cancer. CDR3s include the opening cysteine and the closing phenylalanine or tryptophan. The D gene is left open where the match is weak. The size of a clone is reported for some rows only, either as once, few or many, or as a class for expanded clones.

clone size,J gene,V gene,D gene,CDR3 DNA,CDR3 protein
NA,TRBJ2-7,TRBV11-2,NA,TGTGCCAGCAGTCGGACAGTCGGACCAGGCGAGCAGTACTTC,CASSRTVGPGEQYF
NA,TRBJ1-5,TRBV11-2,NA,TGTGCCAGCAGCATCGGGAAAAATCAGCCCCAGCATTTT,CASSIGKNQPQHF
NA,TRBJ2-2,TRBV6-5,NA,TGTGCCAGCAGTTACGGGGCAGGGAACACCGGGGAGCTGTTTTTT,CASSYGAGNTGELFF
NA,TRBJ1-1,TRBV7-9,NA,TGTGCCAGCAGCCCTCCGGGTGGGGACTATGAAGCTTTCTTT,CASSPPGGDYEAFF
NA,TRBJ2-7,TRBV19,NA,TGTGCCAGTAGCCTACTGGGGGCCTCCTACGAGCAGTACTTC,CASSLLGASYEQYF
NA,TRBJ2-7,TRBV13,NA,TGTGCCAGCAGCTTTCTAGGCAGGGAGAGAAACGAGCAGTACTTC,CASSFLGRERNEQYF
NA,TRBJ2-5,TRBV29-1,NA,TGCAGCGTCCCGCCTGGGGGCCTCCAAGAGACCCAGTACTTC,CSVPPGGLQETQYF
NA,TRBJ2-3,TRBV28,TRBD2,TGTGCCAGCAGTATGACTAGCGGGGGGTGGACAGATACGCAGTATTTT,CASSMTSGGWTDTQYF
NA,TRBJ1-4,TRBV6-8,NA,TGTGCCTTGGGGGGGGAGGCGGCCGCCTCAACTAATGAAAAACTGTTTTTT,CALGGEAAASTNEKLFF
NA,TRBJ2-1,TRBV4-3,TRBD1,TGCGCCAGCAGCCCGGGGACAGGGGGATTATATGAGCAGTTCTTC,CASSPGTGGLYEQFF
NA,TRBJ2-2,TRBV7-9,NA,TGTGCCAGCAGCTTAGGTCCAGGAACCCCTAACACCGGGGAGCTGTTTTTT,CASSLGPGTPNTGELFF
NA,TRBJ2-3,TRBV21-1,NA,TGTGCCAGCAGCAAAGGGGACAGGGGGCAGGTAGATACGCAGTATTTT,CASSKGDRGQVDTQYF
NA,TRBJ2-7,TRBV7-2,NA,TGTGCCAGCAGCTTTTCCTACGAGCAGTACTTC,CASSFSYEQYF
NA,TRBJ1-3,TRBV7-9,NA,TGTGCCAGCAGCCCTCCCTCCGCGGGCTCTGGAAACACCATATATTTT,CASSPPSAGSGNTIYF
once,TRBJ1-1,TRBV7-9,NA,TGTGCCAGCAGCCGCCTCGTTATGCCGGATACTGAAGCTTTCTTT,CASSRLVMPDTEAFF
NA,TRBJ2-1,TRBV20-1,NA,TGCAGTGCTATAGTCTACAATGAGCAGTTCTTC,CSAIVYNEQFF
once,TRBJ2-3,TRBV30,NA,TGTGCCTGGAGTGTCTTCTCGACAGATACGCAGTATTTT,CAWSVFSTDTQYF
NA,TRBJ2-2,TRBV7-9,NA,TGTGCCAGCAGCTTAGTGCAGGGAAGCGCCGGGGAGCTGTTTTTT,CASSLVQGSAGELFF
NA,TRBJ1-3,TRBV28,NA,TGTGCCAGCAGTCATGGAAACACCATATATTTT,CASSHGNTIYF
NA,TRBJ1-2,TRBV2,NA,TGTGCCACACCTGAGGGGCAGAACTATGGCTACACCTTC,CATPEGQNYGYTF